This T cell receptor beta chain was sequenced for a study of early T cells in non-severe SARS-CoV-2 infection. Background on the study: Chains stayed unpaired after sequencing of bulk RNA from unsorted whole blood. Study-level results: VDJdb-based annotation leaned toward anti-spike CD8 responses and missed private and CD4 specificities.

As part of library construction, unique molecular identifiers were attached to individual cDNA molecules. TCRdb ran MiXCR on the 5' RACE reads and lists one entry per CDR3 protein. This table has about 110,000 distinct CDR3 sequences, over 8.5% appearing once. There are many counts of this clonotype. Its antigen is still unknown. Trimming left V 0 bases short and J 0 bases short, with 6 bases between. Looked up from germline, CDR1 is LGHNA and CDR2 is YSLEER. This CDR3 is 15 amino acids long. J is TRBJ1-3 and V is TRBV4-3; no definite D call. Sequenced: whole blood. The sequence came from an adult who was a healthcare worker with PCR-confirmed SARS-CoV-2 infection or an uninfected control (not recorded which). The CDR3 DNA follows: TGCGCCAGCAGCCAAGATTCCACCTCTGGAAACACCATATATTTT. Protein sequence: CASSQDSTSGNTIYF.